This T cell receptor beta chain was documented in a study of cytotoxic CD8 clonotypes in ibrutinib-treated CLL. General study findings and limits: Clonality, elevated at ibrutinib response, dropped back toward baseline at progression.

Comments on this clone: Its antigen remains unidentified.

Method: immunoSEQ multiplex PCR; TCRdb's copy keeps in-frame clones and lacks some. The sample records 110,000 to 150,000 clones, 75% to 95% being singletons. The CDR3 length is 14 residues. Germline values: CDR1 LNHDA, CDR2 SQIVND (reference sequence). After removal of 6 bases from V and 4 bases from J, the junction contained 7 bases not matched to a gene. The clonotype was recovered from a human donor with chronic lymphocytic leukemia. Sequenced here: PBMCs, sampled after 12 months of ibrutinib treatment. This chain uses TRBV19 with TRBJ1-2; 8 bases fit TRBD1. The CDR3 loop reads CASRDITGGYGYTF. The CDR3, as DNA: TGTGCCAGTAGAGATATTACAGGGGGCTATGGCTACACCTTC.